Following are 5 T cell receptor beta chains from one sample sequenced in a study of massively parallel sequencing of T cell beta chains. In TCRdb, the 5' RACE reads were re-called with MiXCR into one record per CDR3 protein. The sample contains roughly 4,200 distinct CDR3 sequences, around 38% of which appear only once. The specimen sequenced was commercial RNA from peripheral blood pooled from many donors. Receptors were obtained from a pool of human donors in good health; the sample was commercial RNA pooled from many donors.

In its sample, this clonotype was seen a few times. The rearrangement uses TRBV7-2 and TRBJ2-1, with 7 positions matching TRBD1. Germline CDR1 reads SGHTA; CDR2 reads FQGNSA. With 3 bases clipped from V and 2 bases from J, the junction kept 4 bases outside the gene matches. The CDR3 runs 15 residues. DNA of the CDR3: TGTGCCAGCAGCTTCGGAGACAGGGCCTACAATGAGCAGTTCTTC. It encodes CASSFGDRAYNEQFF.

The chain combines TRBV6-9 with TRBJ2-7, with 13 bases that match TRBD2. The germline V gene has CDR1 MNHGY and CDR2 SVAAGI. Losses at the gene ends were 2 bases for V and 0 bases for J; bases not matched to a gene: 1. The CDR3 runs to 16 residues. DNA of the CDR3: TGTGCCAGCAGTTATCGGACTAGCGGGAGCTCCTACGAGCAGTACTTC. Translated, it gives CASSYRTSGSSYEQYF.

CDR3 region: CSARPDRHGYTF. In DNA, the CDR3 is TGCAGTGCCAGACCCGACAGGCATGGCTACACCTTC. The chain recombines TRBV20-1 with TRBJ1-2; perhaps TRBD1 as D (6 bases). CDR3 length: 12 residues. From germline, CDR1 is DFQATT and CDR2 SNEGSKA (reference sequence). V was cut by 6 bases and J by 6 bases, with 14 bases left in between.

The J gene is TRBJ1-6, the V gene TRBV6-4; maybe TRBD1 (5 bases). There are 13 residues in the CDR3. V was shortened by 6 bases and J by 4 bases, with 7 bases between the two germline ends. The germline V gene has CDR1 MRHNA and CDR2 SNTAGT. CDR3 in amino acids: CASSDSYNSPLHF. CDR3 coding DNA: TGTGCCAGCAGCGACAGTTATAATTCACCCCTCCACTTT.

This clonotype was seen a handful of times. V gene TRBV4-2 combines with J gene TRBJ2-3, with 7 bases that match TRBD1. The CDR3 is 12 residues long. Germline loops: CDR1 LGHNA, CDR2 YNFKEQ. The junction had 6 bases not matched to a gene; V was cut back by 4 bases and J by 11 bases. The CDR3 DNA reads TGTGCCAGCAGCCTCAGGGGACAGATGCAGTATTTT. Translation gives CASSLRGQMQYF.